The sequence of this T cell receptor (beta chain) was determined in a study of T cell repertoires in cytomegalovirus infection. Study-wide background: CMV infection together with matching HLA type was indicated by public TCR beta signatures.

From the reads, TCRdb called clonotypes with MiXCR, one entry per CDR3 protein. The table has over 300,000 distinct CDR3 sequences, roughly 9.5% seen once. General observations from the study: Ex vivo responses were dominated by HLA-C-restricted CMV-specific TCR beta clonotypes. The cumulative frequency of public TCR beta families identified carriers of CMV plus the relevant HLA.

The germline V gene encodes CDR1 LNHDA and CDR2 SQIVND (reference sequence). This CDR3 comprises 15 residues. V dropped 3 bases and J dropped 0 bases, with 12 bases sitting between them. This clonotype was counted many times. The antigen remains undetermined. The rearrangement uses TRBV19 and TRBJ2-7; no clear D. Source material: PBMCs. This TCR came from a human donor in good health (CMV status not recorded). Some clones in this sample may be carry-over from other donors' samples. This CDR3 is CASSIRSASSYEQYF. The CDR3 DNA reads TGTGCCAGTAGTATCCGATCAGCGAGCTCCTACGAGCAGTACTTC.